This T cell receptor (beta chain) was sequenced for a study of CD8 T cells in ankylosing spondylitis. Study results and limitations: Roughly eight highly homologous variants made up a TCR beta motif that seemed to typify ankylosing spondylitis blood.

This clonotype appeared many times. Its antigen remains unknown. TCRdb reprocessed the 5' RACE reads with MiXCR, giving one entry per CDR3 protein. The sample carries 450,000 to 550,000 distinct CDR3 sequences, 5.3% recorded once. This sequence originates from a male donor with ankylosing spondylitis. Sequencing input: blood, either unsorted or a sorted T cell fraction (not recorded which).

Here the CDR3 DNA reads TGTGCCAGCAGGCGGGACAGGGCCGTCTATGGCTACACCTTC. It specifies CASRRDRAVYGYTF. This chain uses TRBV5-6 with TRBJ1-2, with 9 bases lining up with TRBD1. J was trimmed by 4 bases and V by 5 bases; bases with no gene match: 6. The V gene's germline CDR1 is SGHDT and CDR2 YYEEEE. This CDR3 has 14 amino acids.